This TCR beta chain was captured by sequencing in a study of cytomegalovirus exposure and HLA in healthy donors. Study-level findings and limits: Later analysis suggested links between common viral pathogens and several top significant clusters.

Primers: 60 Vbeta forward and 13 Jbeta reverse. TCRdb's copy holds only in-frame clones and misses some; the assay was immunoSEQ multiplex PCR. The data contain 150,000 to 180,000 clones, approximately 69% of them singletons. Turning to this clone: Its antigen is undetermined. An end of the junction does not agree with germline; a read error may underlie this.

CDR3 size: 13 residues. The V gene's germline CDR1 is LNHDA and CDR2 SQIVND (reference sequence). Unrecorded immune exposures were likely, despite nominal health at sampling. The chain uses TRBV19 and TRBJ2-7; D call uncertain. What was sequenced was PBMCs. This TCR was recovered from a man younger than 40 in good health and CMV-seronegative. DNA of the CDR3: TGTGCCAGTAGTATAGATTCAGACACTGAGCAGCACTTC. This gives the protein CASSIDSDTEQHF.